These T cell receptor beta chains were read from a single sample in a study of shared clonotypes between healthy human individuals. Using immunoSEQ multiplex PCR, the repertoire was profiled, and TCRdb retains in-frame clones only, with some absent. The table shows about 2.1 million clones, with 90% to 95% occurring only once. Sequenced sample: naive CD8+ T cells from PBMCs. These TCRs come from a man aged 18 to 29 in good health. Some clones in this sample may be carry-over from other donors' samples. Both conserved end residues are part of each CDR3. Clone size, where shown, is once, few, many, or a class for clones that have expanded.

abundance	v_gene	j_gene	CDR3aa
NA	TRBV29-1	TRBJ2-2	CSVFGVRNTGELFF
NA	TRBV7-9	TRBJ2-1	CASSPSGGSSYNEQFF
NA	TRBV6-1	TRBJ1-5	CASSEGFYSNQPQHF
NA	TRBV6-1	TRBJ2-7	CASSEGLAASYEQYF
NA	TRBV28	TRBJ2-1	CASSHPRGGAMNEQFF
NA	TRBV19	TRBJ2-7	CASSTRQGDEQYF
NA	TRBV18	TRBJ2-7	CASSPLDWGHSYEQYF
once	TRBV7-2	TRBJ2-7	CASSLGVRDEQYF
NA	TRBV19	TRBJ2-7	CASSILGTRICCEQYF
NA	TRBV7-3	TRBJ2-7	CASSPGHLHPEQYF
NA	TRBV7-9	TRBJ1-4	CASSFGPAGEKLFF
NA	TRBV5-1	TRBJ1-1	CASSSFDRNTEAFF
once	TRBV10-1	TRBJ2-5	CASSEGTGGLLETQYF
NA	TRBV28	TRBJ2-5	CASSLYGAGSQETQYF
NA	TRBV28	TRBJ2-7	CASSLGKSYEQYF
NA	TRBV9	TRBJ2-1	CASSISGSSYNEQFF
NA	TRBV4-1	TRBJ2-5	CASSQEPYFQETQYF
once	TRBV7-8	TRBJ2-7	CASSLATGLYEQYF
NA	TRBV11-2	TRBJ2-2	CASSAGELFF
NA	TRBV19	TRBJ1-4	CASSPLTAGEKLFF
NA	TRBV2	TRBJ2-1	CARGQGSNNEQFF
NA	TRBV10-1	TRBJ2-3	CASSEGTDTQYF
NA	TRBV5-6	TRBJ2-4	CASSLTGRGSIQYF
NA	TRBV6-5	TRBJ2-7	CASRRRDLLPYEQYF
NA	TRBV19	TRBJ1-3	CASSSSTGSGNTIYF
NA	TRBV7-9	TRBJ1-2	CASSSRTGNYGYTF
NA	TRBV4-2	TRBJ2-3	CASSQDLRSTDTQYF
NA	TRBV11-2	TRBJ2-1	CASSLAGGPLYNEQFF
NA	TRBV10-3	TRBJ2-1	CAISEPLDWGQFF
NA	TRBV7-2	TRBJ2-1	CASSSLGLAYEQFF
NA	TRBV28	TRBJ1-2	CASSLRGYDYGYTF
NA	TRBV2	TRBJ2-3	CAFRGGAADTQYF
few	TRBV9	TRBJ2-2	CASSVPSGRFTGELFF
NA	TRBV9	TRBJ2-7	CASGEGLAGSYEQYF
NA	TRBV11-2	TRBJ2-7	CASSSPVGTEHYEQYF
NA	TRBV5-6	TRBJ2-7	CASSLASLAGVEQYF
NA	TRBV10-3	TRBJ2-7	CAISQGQSYEQYF
NA	TRBV7-9	TRBJ2-5	CASRQETQYF
NA	TRBV9	TRBJ2-1	CASSVPSDHSYNEQFF
NA	TRBV19	TRBJ2-1	CASSISTSTYNEQFF
NA	TRBV19	TRBJ2-1	CASSMLAGASELGGSYNEQFF